This passage covers 21 T cell receptor beta chains from one sample sequenced in a study of graft-versus-host responses after intestinal transplantation (dated by TCRdb to the early 2020s). According to the study, the label for this sample's time point signals: cells obtained before transplantation from donor or recipient. No cognate antigen is known for these TCRs. Library preparation employed the immunoSEQ multiplex PCR assay. TCRdb stores this immuneACCESS table with in-frame sequences only. Part of the clones is absent; in the studies checked, under half of the shortfall reflects unresolved V genes, and no reason is known for the rest. The sample contains about 66,000 clones, around 91% of them found a single time. The biggest ten clones account for 1.3% of the sample. Material: unstimulated CD8+ T cells sorted from spleen or lymph node cells, obtained before intestinal transplant. The origin of the receptors is a human donor who received an intestinal transplant.

The chain is built from TRBV5-1 and TRBJ2-5, with 7 bases aligning to TRBD1. This CDR3 spans 15 amino acids. The germline V gene encodes CDR1 SGHRS and CDR2 YFSETQ. Unmatched junction bases numbered 7, after V lost 0 bases and J lost 5 bases. The CDR3 nucleotides are TGCGCCAGCAGCTTGGATACAGGGGTTTTGGAGACCCAGTACTTC. It translates to CASSLDTGVLETQYF. The full variable domain, with the rest looked up from reference TRBV5-1 and TRBJ2-5, is KAGVTQTPRYLIKTRGQQVTLSCSPISGHRSVSWYQQTPGQGLQFLFEYFSETQRNKGNFPGRFSGRQFSNSRSEMNVSTLELGDSALYLCASSLDTGVLETQYFGPGTRLLVL.

The chain is built from TRBV4-1 and TRBJ2-7, with 11 bases matching TRBD2. Trimming took 3 bases from V and 3 from J; bases not matched to a gene: 4. The CDR3 runs 15 residues. CDR1 MGHRA and CDR2 YSYEKL come from the germline V gene. CDR3 region: CASSHPSGGLYEQYF. The CDR3 nucleotides are TGCGCCAGCAGCCACCCTAGCGGGGGGCTCTACGAGCAGTACTTC.

The chain recombines TRBV4-1 with TRBJ1-2, with a weak D call TRBD1 (6 bases). Germline CDR1 and CDR2: MGHRA and YSYEKL. Trimming removed 0 bases at V and 3 bases at J, with 11 bases between. The CDR3 length is 15 residues. The CDR3 DNA is TGCGCCAGCAGCCAAGAAGCGGCAGGGGACTATGGCTACACCTTC. It codes for CASSQEAAGDYGYTF.

This rearrangement joins TRBV29-1 to TRBJ1-3, with 9 bases identical to TRBD1. With 7 bases clipped from V and 4 bases from J, the junction kept 5 bases outside the gene matches. This CDR3 is 13 amino acids long. Germline V gene lookup returns CDR1 SQVTM and CDR2 ANQGSEA. CDR3 in amino acids: CSANGQGGNTIYF. As DNA, the CDR3 is TGCAGCGCGAATGGACAGGGGGGAAACACCATATATTTT.

This clone came up a few times. This chain joins TRBV5-6 and TRBJ1-1; D may be TRBD1 (5 bases). This CDR3 is built from 14 residues. Trimming took 2 bases from V and 1 from J, leaving 9 bases between them. Germline CDR1 SGHDT, CDR2 YYEEEE. The chain's CDR3 is CASSFGGPNTEAFF. In DNA form, the CDR3 reads TGTGCCAGCAGCTTCGGGGGACCGAACACTGAAGCTTTCTTT.

This rearrangement joins TRBV4-2 to TRBJ1-2; 9 bases match TRBD1. Germline V gene sequence: CDR1 LGHNA, CDR2 YNFKEQ. J was trimmed by 8 bases and V by 5 bases; bases with no gene match: 15. The CDR3 is 16 amino acids. DNA of the CDR3: TGTGCCAGCAGCGACCGGGACAGGGACTTCTTTACGGGCTACACCTTC. It encodes CASSDRDRDFFTGYTF.

The chain has TRBV15 and TRBJ1-3; D unresolved. The CDR3 has 13 amino acids. Trimming cost V 3 bases and J 0 bases, with 3 bases left between them. Looked up from germline, CDR1 is LNHNV and CDR2 is YYDKDF (reference sequence). The DNA for the CDR3 is TGTGCCACCAGCAGCAGCTCTGGAAACACCATATATTTT. This translates into CATSSSSGNTIYF.

The chain carries TRBV12-5 and TRBJ2-5; D uncertain. CDR1 and CDR2 from the germline V gene are LGHNT and FRNRAP. The V end lost 5 bases, the J end lost 9 bases, and 10 bases lay between the germline ends. The CDR3 runs to 11 residues. Here the CDR3 reads CASGPHQAQYF. The CDR3 coding sequence is TGTGCTAGTGGTCCCCACCAGGCCCAGTACTTC.

The chain uses TRBV10-3 and TRBJ1-1; unclear D gene. Germline V gene lookup returns CDR1 ENHRY and CDR2 SYGVKD. The CDR3 consists of 13 residues. Between the trimmed V and J ends, which lost 0 bases and 7 bases, there was a span of 9 bases. DNA for the CDR3: TGTGCCATCAGTGAGTCGACGGGAAGTGAAGCTTTCTTT. Protein product: CAISESTGSEAFF.

The rearrangement joins TRBV14 to TRBJ2-1; possible D gene TRBD1, 5 bases. V lost 7 bases, J lost 3 bases, and 13 bases lay in between. The CDR3 runs to 14 residues. Germline CDR1 SGHDN, CDR2 FVKESK. CDR3 sequence (DNA): TGTGCCAGCACCCCGGACACGAACTACAATGAGCAGTTCTTC. Its translation is CASTPDTNYNEQFF. Drawing the rest from reference TRBV14 and TRBJ2-1, the complete variable domain is EAGVTQFPSHSVIEKGQTVTLRCDPISGHDNLYWYRRVMGKEIKFLLHFVKESKQDESGMPNNRFLAERTGGTYSTLKVQPAELEDSGVYFCASTPDTNYNEQFFGPGTRLTVL.

The chain carries TRBV9 and TRBJ1-3; D is uncertain. V lost 2 bases and J lost 2, with 11 bases in between. The germline V gene has CDR1 SGDLS and CDR2 YYNGEE. The CDR3 covers 15 residues. Here the CDR3 reads CASSVEDSPGNTIYF. CDR3 bases: TGTGCCAGCAGCGTCGAGGATTCCCCTGGAAACACCATATATTTT.

This rearrangement joins TRBV7-9 to TRBJ1-2; no clear D. V was clipped by 5 bases and J by 4 bases, with 11 bases between them. Germline CDR1 is SEHNR and CDR2 is FQNEAQ (reference sequence). The CDR3 loop spans 13 amino acids. The CDR3 bases are TGTGCCAGCAGCGCGATATCACCCTATGGCTACACCTTC. Translating it yields CASSAISPYGYTF.

V usage is TRBV11-2 and J usage is TRBJ1-6, with D perhaps TRBD1 (5 bases). The CDR3 covers 15 residues. V was clipped by 0 bases and J by 9 bases, with 12 bases between them. Germline V lookup: CDR1 SGHAT, CDR2 FQNNGV. The CDR3 DNA follows: TGTGCCAGCAGCTTAGACCCCAGGGTCGGTTCACCCCTCCACTTT. Protein sequence: CASSLDPRVGSPLHF.

The V call is TRBV14, the J call TRBJ1-4, with D uncertain. Germline CDR1 SGHDN, CDR2 FVKESK. There are 13 residues in the CDR3. The V gene lost 1 base and the J gene lost 7 bases, with 7 bases spanning the gap. The CDR3 DNA reads as TGTGCCAGCAGCCAAGTATTCGGTGAAAAACTGTTTTTT. Its protein product is CASSQVFGEKLFF.

With respect to this clone: The sample carries other DNA sequences with the same CDR3. The V gene is TRBV6-5, the J gene TRBJ1-3; D remains unclear. V was clipped by 3 bases and J by 4 bases, with 7 bases between them. Germline V gives CDR1 MNHEY, CDR2 SVGAGI. The CDR3 covers 13 residues. The CDR3 sequence: CASSYNSGNTIYF. The CDR3 coding sequence is TGTGCCAGCAGTTATAACTCCGGAAACACCATATATTTT.

This chain connects TRBV9 to TRBJ2-7, with D possibly being TRBD2 (6 bases). Germline V lookup: CDR1 SGDLS, CDR2 YYNGEE. The CDR3 runs to 15 residues. V dropped 3 bases and J dropped 3 bases, with 16 bases sitting between them. In DNA, the CDR3 is TGTGCCAGCAGCGGGGGGGACGGCTCCGTCTACGAGCAGTACTTC. It translates to CASSGGDGSVYEQYF.

The V and J genes are TRBV5-1 and TRBJ2-5; TRBD2 might be the D (6 bases). The germline V gene has CDR1 SGHRS and CDR2 YFSETQ. The CDR3 consists of 13 residues. V lost 0 bases and J lost 3, with 6 bases in between. The CDR3: CASSLGEEETQYF. Here the CDR3 DNA reads TGCGCCAGCAGCTTGGGGGAGGAAGAGACCCAGTACTTC. Based on the CDR3 plus reference TRBV5-1 and TRBJ2-5, the full variable domain is KAGVTQTPRYLIKTRGQQVTLSCSPISGHRSVSWYQQTPGQGLQFLFEYFSETQRNKGNFPGRFSGRQFSNSRSEMNVSTLELGDSALYLCASSLGEEETQYFGPGTRLLVL.

This sequence joins TRBV6-1 and TRBJ2-1, with D tentatively TRBD2 (6 bases). With 7 bases removed from V and 6 bases from J, the gap between germline ends came to 13 bases. This CDR3 is built from 13 residues. Germline V gene sequence: CDR1 MNHNS, CDR2 SASEGT. The CDR3 region is CASTSGLSNEQFF. In nucleotides, the CDR3 is TGTGCCAGCACTTCGGGACTTAGCAATGAGCAGTTCTTC.

CDR3 loop: CASSFSPGTAGYTF. Here the CDR3 DNA reads TGTGCCAGCAGTTTCTCACCCGGGACAGCTGGCTACACCTTC. The gene calls are TRBV27 and TRBJ1-2; 7 bases are shared with TRBD1. V trimming: 3 bases; J trimming: 7 bases; junction bases outside the gene matches: 8. The CDR3 sequence is 14 residues long. Germline V gene lookup returns CDR1 MNHEY and CDR2 SMNVEV (reference sequence).

The chain combines TRBV9 with TRBJ2-1, with 9 bases lining up with TRBD2. This CDR3 region has 15 residues. V dropped 2 bases and J dropped 7; count of bases not matched to a gene: 7. Germline CDR1 and CDR2: SGDLS and YYNGEE. The CDR3 reads CASSVGGGAGNEQFF. The DNA of the CDR3 is TGTGCCAGCAGCGTTGGCGGGGGGGCGGGAAATGAGCAGTTCTTC. Looking up the rest from reference TRBV9 and TRBJ2-1 gives the full variable domain: DSGVTQTPKHLITATGQRVTLRCSPRSGDLSVYWYQQSLDQGLQFLIQYYNGEERAKGNILERFSAQQFPDLHSELNLSSLELGDSALYFCASSVGGGAGNEQFFGPGTRLTVL.

The genes are TRBV5-6 and TRBJ2-1; 7 positions match TRBD2. The CDR3 contains 14 residues. Trimming took 3 bases from V and 5 from J; bases not matched to a gene: 5. CDR1 is SGHDT, CDR2 YYEEEE, per germline. The CDR3 DNA follows: TGTGCCAGCAGCTCCGGACTAGGGAACAATGAGCAGTTCTTC. Protein: CASSSGLGNNEQFF.